A single sample is the source of the 23 T cell receptor beta chains below, sequenced in a study of blood T cell repertoires in COVID-19. Sequencing was performed with immunoSEQ multiplex PCR; in TCRdb, only in-frame clones are kept and a portion is missing. The sample lists about 260,000 clones; about nine tenths were seen once. Sequencing input: peripheral blood. These receptors originate from a woman aged 35 to 49 who had recovered from COVID-19.

The gene calls are TRBV5-6 and TRBJ2-7; 7 bases line up with TRBD1. Germline CDR1 SGHDT, CDR2 YYEEEE. V shed 4 bases and J 9 bases; nucleotides not matched to a gene: 10. This CDR3 contains 13 residues. The CDR3 loop is CASSVTGVRVQYF. The CDR3, as DNA: TGTGCCAGCAGCGTAACAGGGGTCCGGGTGCAGTACTTC.

The CDR3 coding sequence is TGTGCCAGCAGTGACGGGGGGGCCAAGAAGACCCAGTACTTC. The encoded protein is CASSDGGAKKTQYF. This chain uses TRBV2 with TRBJ2-5; 8 nucleotides line up with TRBD2. CDR3 length equals 14 residues. Germline-derived CDR1 and CDR2 are SNHLY and FYNNEI. J gave up 6 bases and V 3 bases, and 6 bases lay outside the gene matches.

The genes are TRBV4-1 and TRBJ1-1, with a weak D call TRBD1 (6 bases). The ends were cut back, 0 bases at V and 7 bases at J, with 15 bases in the middle. The CDR3 has 15 residues. In germline, CDR1 is MGHRA, CDR2 YSYEKL. The CDR3 DNA reads TGCGCCAGCAGCCAAGAGGTCTGGGGGCGAATTGAAGCTTTCTTT. Translated, it gives CASSQEVWGRIEAFF.

The V call is TRBV9, the J call TRBJ2-2; D possibly corresponds to TRBD1 (6 bases). V dropped 4 bases and J dropped 6 bases, with 13 bases sitting between them. The CDR3 length is 14 residues. CDR1 is SGDLS and CDR2 is YYNGEE in the germline V gene. CDR3: CASSLRTVPGELFF. CDR3 sequence (DNA): TGTGCCAGCAGCCTCCGGACAGTGCCCGGGGAGCTGTTTTTT.

This clone was detected only once. The chain links TRBV5-1 to TRBJ2-2; D is perhaps TRBD2 (6 bases). CDR3 length equals 14 residues. The V gene lost 3 bases and the J gene lost 4 bases, with 10 bases spanning the gap. The germline CDR1 and CDR2 sequences are SGHRS and YFSETQ. The CDR3 here is CASSWGVSTGELFF. The CDR3 DNA sequence: TGCGCCAGCAGCTGGGGGGTCTCCACCGGGGAGCTGTTTTTT.

The chain is built from TRBV2 and TRBJ1-1; the D gene is possibly TRBD1 (5 bases). Germline CDR1 and CDR2: SNHLY and FYNNEI. V shed 6 bases and J shed 8 bases, with 13 bases lying between them. This CDR3 contains 12 residues. CDR3 bases: TGTGCCAGCAGCGGGGGACGCCGCGAAGCTTTCTTT. Residues: CASSGGRREAFF.

V is TRBV12-3 or TRBV12-4 and J is TRBJ1-1, with no clear D. V dropped 0 bases and J dropped 11 bases, with 13 bases sitting between them. The CDR3 length is 13 residues. The CDR3 bases are TGTGCCAGCAGTTTAGCTGCGGGGATGGGGGCTTTCTTT. It codes for CASSLAAGMGAFF.

This chain connects TRBV27 to TRBJ2-6; tentative D call: TRBD2 (8 bases). The V end was cut by 3 bases, the J end by 0 bases, with 18 bases between. CDR3 length: 19 residues. CDR1 and CDR2 (germline): MNHEY, SMNVEV (reference sequence). CDR3 DNA: TGTGCCAGCAGTTTGTTCGGGAGGGGGCCGGGCTCTGGGGCCAACGTCCTGACTTTC. Its translation is CASSLFGRGPGSGANVLTF.

J is TRBJ1-1 and V is TRBV12-3 or TRBV12-4; tentative D call: TRBD1 (5 bases). Trimming cost V 4 bases and J 4 bases, with 10 bases left between them. This CDR3 spans 13 amino acids. CDR3 DNA: TGTGCCAGCAGTTCCTTTCAGGGCACTGAAGCTTTCTTT. Amino acids: CASSSFQGTEAFF.

The chain joins TRBV5-1 to TRBJ1-2, with a weak D call TRBD1 (5 bases). Trimming pared 0 bases from V and 3 bases from J, leaving 12 bases between. Germline values: CDR1 SGHRS, CDR2 YFSETQ. There are 15 residues in the CDR3. CDR3 residues: CASSLARGADYGYTF. The DNA for the CDR3 is TGCGCCAGCAGCTTGGCTAGGGGCGCGGACTATGGCTACACCTTC.

The V gene is TRBV4-1, the J gene TRBJ1-1; D unclear. CDR3 length: 13 amino acids. Germline assignment: CDR1 MGHRA and CDR2 YSYEKL. Trimming took 1 base from V and 7 from J, leaving 10 bases between them. The CDR3: CASSQGWEIEAFF. The CDR3 DNA is TGCGCCAGCAGCCAAGGGTGGGAGATTGAAGCTTTCTTT.

This chain joins TRBV9 and TRBJ2-7; TRBD1 matches 8 bases. J gave up 2 bases and V 4 bases, and 5 bases lay outside the gene matches. The CDR3 runs 14 residues. Germline assignment: CDR1 SGDLS and CDR2 YYNGEE. The CDR3 here is CASSFSDRAYEQYF. The CDR3 DNA reads TGTGCCAGCAGCTTTTCGGACAGGGCCTACGAGCAGTACTTC.

This chain joins TRBV12-3 or TRBV12-4 and TRBJ1-1; 8 nucleotides align to TRBD1. The CDR3 consists of 13 residues. With V trimmed by 5 bases and J by 6 bases, 5 bases remained unmatched. The CDR3 DNA reads as TGTGCCAGCAGTATAGGACAGGGTGCTGAAGCTTTCTTT. Its protein is CASSIGQGAEAFF.

The V gene is TRBV3-1 (or the pseudogene TRBV3-2), the J gene TRBJ2-5; 7 positions match TRBD2. CDR3 length: 16 amino acids. Germline V CDR1 and CDR2: LGHDT, YNNKEL (reference sequence). After removal of 2 bases from V and 0 bases from J, the junction contained 6 bases not matched to a gene. This chain's CDR3 is CASSQTAGTHQETQYF. The CDR3 DNA reads TGTGCCAGCAGCCAAACAGCGGGGACGCACCAAGAGACCCAGTACTTC.

This chain uses TRBV7-8 with TRBJ2-3; a weak D match, TRBD2 (6 bases). Deletions cut 10 bases from V and 3 bases from J, with 23 bases between. Germline V gives CDR1 SGHVS, CDR2 FQNEAQ. The CDR3 covers 16 residues. The CDR3, as DNA: TGTGCCATCCGGCGCGGGGCCTCCCAACTGACAGATACGCAGTATTTT. This encodes CAIRRGASQLTDTQYF.

The chain employs TRBV5-6 and TRBJ2-5; 16 bases agree with TRBD2. V dropped 5 bases and J dropped 5; count of bases not matched to a gene: 9. Per the germline V gene, CDR1 is SGHDT and CDR2 is YYEEEE. The CDR3 is 17 residues long. The CDR3 DNA reads as TGTGCCAGCAGTCTGGGGACTAGCGGGGGGGCGAGGGAGACCCAGTACTTC. Its translation is CASSLGTSGGARETQYF. The complete variable domain, with remaining parts taken from reference TRBV5-6 and TRBJ2-5, reads DAGVTQSPTHLIKTRGQQVTLRCSPKSGHDTVSWYQQALGQGPQFIFQYYEEEERQRGNFPDRFSGHQFPNYSSELNVNALLLGDSALYLCASSLGTSGGARETQYFGPGTRLLVL.

The V and J genes are TRBV5-1 and TRBJ1-2, with D possibly being TRBD1 (6 bases). The germline V gene has CDR1 SGHRS and CDR2 YFSETQ. The CDR3 length is 14 residues. V gave up 0 bases and J gave up 5 bases, with 11 bases separating them. Here the CDR3 reads CASSLDRARYGYTF. Written as DNA, the CDR3 is TGCGCCAGCAGCTTGGACAGGGCTAGGTATGGCTACACCTTC.

The rearrangement links TRBV3-1 (or the pseudogene TRBV3-2) to TRBJ1-2; perhaps TRBD1 as D (5 bases). CDR1 LGHDT and CDR2 YNNKEL come from the germline V gene (reference sequence). CDR3 length: 14 residues. Trimming stripped 0 bases from V and 5 bases from J, with 10 bases between. CDR3 amino acids: CASSQDQGRYGYTF. The CDR3 nucleotides read TGTGCCAGCAGCCAAGATCAGGGCAGATATGGCTACACCTTC.

The chain uses TRBV6-1 and TRBJ1-4; possible D gene TRBD1, 5 bases. This CDR3 is 17 amino acids long. The V gene lost 4 bases and the J gene lost 0 bases, with 15 bases spanning the gap. Germline V lookup: CDR1 MNHNS, CDR2 SASEGT. CDR3 coding DNA: TGTGCCAGCAGTGTACGGGACGGAGGGGCAACTAATGAAAAACTGTTTTTT. Translated, it gives CASSVRDGGATNEKLFF.

The J gene is TRBJ2-2, the V gene TRBV24-1; TRBD1 matches 8 bases. V shed 5 bases, J shed 5 bases, and the junction held 6 bases outside the gene matches. The CDR3 has 15 residues. Germline values: CDR1 KGHDR, CDR2 SFDVKD. CDR3: CATSGAGQETGELFF. The CDR3 DNA is TGTGCCACCAGTGGCGCGGGACAGGAGACCGGGGAGCTGTTTTTT.

The chain employs TRBV6-5 and TRBJ1-2, with 9 bases identical to TRBD1. Trimming took 0 bases from V and 3 from J; bases not matched to a gene: 2. This CDR3 contains 15 residues. The germline CDR1 and CDR2 sequences are MNHEY and SVGAGI. In DNA form, the CDR3 reads TGTGCCAGCAGTTACTCTACAGGGGGCTACTATGGCTACACCTTC. Translation gives CASSYSTGGYYGYTF.

This clone occurred once. The J gene is TRBJ2-2, the V gene TRBV18, with 9 bases matching TRBD1. The V and J ends lost 6 bases and 5 bases, in that order; junction bases with no gene match: 13. CDR1 and CDR2 (germline): KGHSH, LQKENI. This CDR3 spans 17 amino acids. CDR3 DNA: TGTGCCAGCTCGGAATACTCCACAGGGGGCAGGACCGGGGAGCTGTTTTTT. The encoded protein is CASSEYSTGGRTGELFF.

This chain joins TRBV9 and TRBJ1-2; D may be TRBD1 (5 bases). The CDR3 consists of 14 residues. The ends were cut back, 4 bases at V and 8 bases at J, with 18 bases in the middle. Germline V gene lookup returns CDR1 SGDLS and CDR2 YYNGEE. CDR3 sequence (DNA): TGTGCCAGCAGCCGGACGGAGGGGCCCGCCGGCTACACCTTC. Amino acid sequence: CASSRTEGPAGYTF.